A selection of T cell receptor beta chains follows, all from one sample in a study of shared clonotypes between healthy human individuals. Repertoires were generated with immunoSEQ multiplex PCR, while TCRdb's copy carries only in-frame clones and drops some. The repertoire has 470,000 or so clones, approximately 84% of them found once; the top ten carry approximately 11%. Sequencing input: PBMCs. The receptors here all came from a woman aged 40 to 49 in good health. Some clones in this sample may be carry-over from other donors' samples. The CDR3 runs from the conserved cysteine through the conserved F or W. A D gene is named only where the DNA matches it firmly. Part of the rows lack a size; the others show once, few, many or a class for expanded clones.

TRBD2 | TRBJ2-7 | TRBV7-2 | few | TGTGCCAGCAGCCCCGGGGGGTTCCCCAACGAGCAGTACTTC | CASSPGGFPNEQYF
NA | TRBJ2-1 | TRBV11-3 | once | TGTGCCAGCAGCTTAAATGGCCGGGAGCAGTTCTTC | CASSLNGREQFF
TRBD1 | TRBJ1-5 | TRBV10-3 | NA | TGTGCCACCCATTTTTCCCGGGACAGGCTCTTCATCTGCAATCAGCCCCAGCATTTT | CATHFSRDRLFICNQPQHF
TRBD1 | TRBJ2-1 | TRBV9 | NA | TGTGCCAGCAGCAGTCGACAGGGGGCGACAGGGGATGAGCAGTTCTTC | CASSSRQGATGDEQFF
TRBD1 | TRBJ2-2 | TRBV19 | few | TGTGCCAGTAGTATTAATGCAGGGGGCACCGGGGAGCTGTTTTTT | CASSINAGGTGELFF
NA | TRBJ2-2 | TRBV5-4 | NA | TGTGCCAGCAGCTTGGCCGGGACGGGTACCGGGGAGCTGTTTTTT | CASSLAGTGTGELFF
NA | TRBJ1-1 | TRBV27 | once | TGTGCCAGCAGTTTATCTGTGTCCATAGATCGGGACACTGAAGCTTTCTTT | CASSLSVSIDRDTEAFF
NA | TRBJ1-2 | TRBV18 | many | TGTGCCAGCTCACCACTCCCGACAGTCGACCCCTATGGCTACACCTTC | CASSPLPTVDPYGYTF
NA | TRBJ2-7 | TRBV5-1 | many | TGCGCCAGCAGGAGGGACGGCTACGAGCAGTACTTC | CASRRDGYEQYF
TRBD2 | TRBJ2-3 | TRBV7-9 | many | TGTGCCAGCAGCTTAGCACTAGCGGGAGCTACCACAGATACGCAGTATTTT | CASSLALAGATTDTQYF
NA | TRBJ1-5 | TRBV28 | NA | TGTGCCAGCAGTTTATGGCCAGGAAAATCACCCAATCAGCCCCAGCATTTT | CASSLWPGKSPNQPQHF
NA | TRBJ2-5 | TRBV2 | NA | TGTGCCAGCAGTGCGACCAGGGGAGGGTTTGGAGAGACCCAGTACTTC | CASSATRGGFGETQYF
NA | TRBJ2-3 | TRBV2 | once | TGTGCCAGCAGTGAACTAGCGTCCCACACAGATACGCAGTATTTT | CASSELASHTDTQYF
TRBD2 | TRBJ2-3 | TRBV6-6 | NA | TGTGCCAGCAGTTACGATAAGCGGGGGAGCACAGATACGCAGTATTTT | CASSYDKRGSTDTQYF
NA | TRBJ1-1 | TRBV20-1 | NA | TGCAGTGCTGTCAAGGGGACTGAAGCTTTCTTT | CSAVKGTEAFF
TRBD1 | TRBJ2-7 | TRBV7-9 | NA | TGTGCCAGCAGCAGGGACAGAGCCTACGAGCAGTACTTC | CASSRDRAYEQYF